This entry lists 8 T cell receptor beta chains sequenced from one sample in a study of blood T cell repertoires in COVID-19. Measured with immunoSEQ multiplex PCR; TCRdb has only the in-frame clones, and not every one. This sample yields about 140,000 clones, of which roughly 80% are seen a single time; less than 7% belongs to the top ten. The sequencing input was PBMCs or T cells enriched from blood (not recorded which). The receptors derive from a woman between 40 and 50 years old who had recovered from COVID-19.

The chain has TRBV24-1 and TRBJ2-3, with unresolved D. Germline CDR1 KGHDR, CDR2 SFDVKD. The ends were cut back, 2 bases at V and 8 bases at J, with 10 bases in the middle. The CDR3 runs 13 residues. The CDR3 protein is CATSDSISVTQYF. The CDR3 nucleotides read TGTGCCACCAGTGATTCAATTTCAGTTACGCAGTATTTT.

The rearrangement joins TRBV2 to TRBJ1-4, with 8 bases matching TRBD1. The J segment lost 5 bases and the V segment lost 6 bases, leaving 8 bases of the junction unmatched. CDR3 size: 15 residues. Per the germline V gene, CDR1 is SNHLY and CDR2 is FYNNEI. The CDR3 sequence is CASRQRTGMNEKLFF. CDR3 in DNA: TGTGCCAGCAGGCAGAGGACAGGGATGAATGAAAAACTGTTTTTT.

The rearrangement links TRBV5-1 to TRBJ2-1; perhaps TRBD2 as D (6 bases). Between the trimmed V and J ends, which lost 4 bases and 1 base, there was a span of 12 bases. Germline V gives CDR1 SGHRS, CDR2 YFSETQ. The CDR3 sequence is 15 residues long. CDR3 amino acids: CASSPGRSSYNEQFF. The CDR3 nucleotides are TGCGCCAGCAGCCCGGGGAGGTCATCCTACAATGAGCAGTTCTTC.

V is TRBV3-1 (or the pseudogene TRBV3-2) and J is TRBJ2-1; possible D gene TRBD2, 5 bases. Trimming cost V 1 base and J 13 bases, with 8 bases left between them. Germline CDR1 LGHDT, CDR2 YNNKEL (reference sequence). The length of the CDR3 is 11 residues. This CDR3 is CASSQGLFQFF. DNA of the CDR3: TGTGCCAGCAGCCAAGGACTATTTCAGTTCTTC.

This clone came up many times. This sequence joins TRBV23-1 and TRBJ1-4, with D tentatively TRBD1 (6 bases). TRBV23-1 is assigned to the ORF class and has an uncertain function. This CDR3 is 16 amino acids long. V lost 0 bases and J 7 bases, leaving 15 bases between the germline ends. CDR3 in amino acids: CASSQSLEQGGEKLFF. CDR3 nucleotides: TGCGCCAGCAGTCAATCGCTGGAACAGGGTGGTGAAAAACTGTTTTTT.

J is TRBJ1-4 and V is TRBV6-1; unclear D gene. The CDR3 contains 14 residues. CDR1 and CDR2 from the germline V gene are MNHNS and SASEGT. The V end was cut by 3 bases, the J end by 8 bases, with 13 bases between. The CDR3 DNA is TGTGCCAGCAGTGATCCCCCGGGGATCGAAAAACTGTTTTTT. This codes for CASSDPPGIEKLFF.

The chain links TRBV3-1 (or the pseudogene TRBV3-2) to TRBJ2-1; the D is unclear. CDR3 length: 16 residues. Trimming took off 4 bases at V and 2 bases at J, with 15 bases between the two ends. Germline CDR1 reads LGHDT; CDR2 reads YNNKEL (reference sequence). The CDR3 spells CASSPQLWATYNEQFF. The CDR3 DNA reads as TGTGCCAGCAGCCCCCAGTTGTGGGCCACCTACAATGAGCAGTTCTTC.

This chain connects TRBV18 to TRBJ2-1, with D maybe TRBD1 (7 bases). This CDR3 spans 19 amino acids. CDR1 and CDR2 from the germline V gene are KGHSH and LQKENI. Trimming left V 0 bases short and J 2 bases short, with 20 bases between. The CDR3 coding sequence is TGTGCCAGCTCACCACCGGACAGGACTAAGAAAACCCCCTACAATGAGCAGTTCTTC. The encoded protein is CASSPPDRTKKTPYNEQFF.